This TCR beta chain was obtained from a study of blood T cell repertoires in COVID-19. This CDR3 is built from 15 residues. The germline CDR1 and CDR2 sequences are KGHSH and LQKENI. V gave up 6 bases and J gave up 2 bases, with 16 bases separating them. Repertoires were generated with immunoSEQ multiplex PCR, while TCRdb's copy carries only in-frame clones and drops some. The sample has about 160,000 clones, 70% to 85% seen once. This TCR derives from a woman of 80 years or more with acute or convalescent COVID-19. This sequence joins TRBV18 and TRBJ2-5, with D possibly matching TRBD2 (5 bases). The sequenced sample was peripheral blood. CDR3 DNA sequence: TGTGCCAGCTCCGACACCATCTCGGGGCAAGAGACCCAGTACTTC. Encoded protein: CASSDTISGQETQYF.